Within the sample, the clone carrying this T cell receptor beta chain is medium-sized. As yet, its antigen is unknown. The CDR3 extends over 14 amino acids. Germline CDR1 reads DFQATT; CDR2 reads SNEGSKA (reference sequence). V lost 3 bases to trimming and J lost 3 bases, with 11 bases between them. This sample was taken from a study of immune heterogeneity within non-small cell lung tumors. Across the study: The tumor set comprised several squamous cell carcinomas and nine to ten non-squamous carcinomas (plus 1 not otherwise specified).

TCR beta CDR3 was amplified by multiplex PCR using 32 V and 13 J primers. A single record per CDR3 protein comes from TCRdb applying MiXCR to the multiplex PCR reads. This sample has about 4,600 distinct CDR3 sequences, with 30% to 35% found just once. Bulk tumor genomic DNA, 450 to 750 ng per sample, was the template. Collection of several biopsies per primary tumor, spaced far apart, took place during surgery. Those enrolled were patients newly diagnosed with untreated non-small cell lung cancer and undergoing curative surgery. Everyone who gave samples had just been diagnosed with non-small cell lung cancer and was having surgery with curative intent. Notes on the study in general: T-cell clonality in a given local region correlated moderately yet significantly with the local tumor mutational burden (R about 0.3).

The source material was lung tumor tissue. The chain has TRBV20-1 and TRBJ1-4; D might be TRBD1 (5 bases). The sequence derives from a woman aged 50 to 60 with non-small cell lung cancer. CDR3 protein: CSARKAGPNEKLFF. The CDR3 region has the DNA TGCAGTGCTAGGAAGGCAGGGCCTAATGAAAAACTGTTTTTT.